A single sample gave rise to the 3 T cell receptor beta chains below, sequenced in a study of T cell responses to AZD1222 COVID-19 vaccine. The repertoire was sequenced with immunoSEQ multiplex PCR; TCRdb's copy has only in-frame clones and lacks some. This sample has roughly 180,000 clones, with about 91% found just once. The starting material was peripheral blood, obtained 28 days after the second AZD1222 dose. Source of these receptors: an adult who received the AZD1222 COVID-19 vaccine.

The rearrangement uses TRBV18 and TRBJ1-5; no reliable D call. The germline V and J ends were trimmed by 2 bases and 1 base, with 6 bases remaining between them. CDR1 is KGHSH and CDR2 is LQKENI in the germline V gene. The CDR3 runs 14 residues. In DNA form, the CDR3 reads TGTGCCAGCTCACCAGGGATGAGCAATCAGCCCCAGCATTTT. Translation gives CASSPGMSNQPQHF.

The chain uses TRBV6-6 and TRBJ1-3; D is undetermined. This CDR3 has 15 residues. V was pared by 4 bases and J by 4 bases, with 14 bases between. Germline-derived CDR1 and CDR2 are MNHNY and SVGAGI (reference sequence). The CDR3 coding sequence is TGTGCCAGCAGTTTGGGCCGGAGGGCAGGAAACACCATATATTTT. This sequence encodes CASSLGRRAGNTIYF.

V usage is TRBV5-4 and J usage is TRBJ1-1; D is perhaps TRBD1 (6 bases). CDR1 SGHNT and CDR2 YYREEE come from the germline V gene (reference sequence). V was cut by 4 bases and J by 1 base, with 11 bases left in between. The CDR3 sequence is 14 residues long. The CDR3 sequence is CASSKDSKNTEAFF. The CDR3 bases are TGTGCCAGCAGCAAGGACAGTAAGAACACTGAAGCTTTCTTT.